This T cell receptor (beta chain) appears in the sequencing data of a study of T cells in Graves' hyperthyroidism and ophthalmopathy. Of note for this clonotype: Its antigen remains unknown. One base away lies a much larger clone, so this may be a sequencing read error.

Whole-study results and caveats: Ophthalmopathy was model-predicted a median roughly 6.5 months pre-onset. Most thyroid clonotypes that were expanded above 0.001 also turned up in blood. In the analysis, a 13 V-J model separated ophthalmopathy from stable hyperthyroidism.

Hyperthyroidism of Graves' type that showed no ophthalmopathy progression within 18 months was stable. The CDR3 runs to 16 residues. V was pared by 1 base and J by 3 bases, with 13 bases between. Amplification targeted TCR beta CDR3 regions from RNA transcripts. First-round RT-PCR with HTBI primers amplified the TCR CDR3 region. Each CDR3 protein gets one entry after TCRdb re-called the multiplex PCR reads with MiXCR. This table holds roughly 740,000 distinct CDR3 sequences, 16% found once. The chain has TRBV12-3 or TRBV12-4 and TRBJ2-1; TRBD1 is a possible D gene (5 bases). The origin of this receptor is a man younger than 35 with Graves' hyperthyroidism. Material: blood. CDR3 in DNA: TGTGCCAGCAGTTTAGAGAAGGGGCGCTACTACAATGAGCAGTTCTTC. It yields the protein CASSLEKGRYYNEQFF.